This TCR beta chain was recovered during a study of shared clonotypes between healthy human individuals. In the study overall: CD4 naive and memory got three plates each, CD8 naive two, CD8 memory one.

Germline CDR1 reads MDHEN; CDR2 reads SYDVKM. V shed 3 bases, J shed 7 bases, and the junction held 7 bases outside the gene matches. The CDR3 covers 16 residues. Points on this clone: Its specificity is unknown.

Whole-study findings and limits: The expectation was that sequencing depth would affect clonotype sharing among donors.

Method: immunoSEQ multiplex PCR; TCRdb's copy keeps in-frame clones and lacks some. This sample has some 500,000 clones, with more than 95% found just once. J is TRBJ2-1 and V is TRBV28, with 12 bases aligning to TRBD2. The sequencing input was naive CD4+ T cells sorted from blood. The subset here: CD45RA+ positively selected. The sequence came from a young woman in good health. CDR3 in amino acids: CASSFRLAGDLNEQFF. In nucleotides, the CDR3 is TGTGCCAGCAGTTTTAGACTAGCGGGAGACTTGAATGAGCAGTTCTTC.